This record looks at one T cell receptor (beta chain) sequence and its context. The data originate from a study of patients and donors after allogeneic stem cell transplantation. TCRdb called the RT-PCR reads again in MiXCR, with one record for every CDR3 protein. The sample gives 80,000 to 90,000 distinct CDR3 sequences, approximately 49% of which show up once; 50% to 75% is in the top ten. Sample: blood, either unsorted or a sorted T cell fraction (not recorded which). The receptor was isolated from a human donor who was either an allogeneic HSCT recipient or a stem cell or donor lymphocyte infusion donor (not recorded which). It is not recorded whose cells these are; they may come from a transplant donor.

CDR3 residues: CASRPRIPASGNTIYF. The CDR3 coding sequence is TGTGCCAGCAGGCCCCGAATTCCGGCCTCTGGAAACACCATATATTTT. The rearrangement uses TRBV12-3 or TRBV12-4 and TRBJ1-3; no definite D call. CDR3 length: 16 residues. The V end lost 6 bases, the J end lost 0 bases, and 15 bases lay between the germline ends.